Presented here are 7 T cell receptor beta chains from one specimen sequenced in a study of cytomegalovirus exposure and HLA in healthy donors. Amplification used 60 Vbeta primers and 13 Jbeta primers. TCRdb's table, derived via immunoSEQ multiplex PCR, lists solely in-frame clones and lacks some. This table has about 130,000 clones, about 85% appearing once. Input material: PBMCs. Receptors originate from a boy between 5 and 17 years old in good health and CMV-seronegative.

The chain carries TRBV5-1 and TRBJ2-3; 7 bases fit TRBD2. V gave up 0 bases and J gave up 0 bases; unmatched junction bases: 7. Germline assignment: CDR1 SGHRS and CDR2 YFSETQ. The CDR3 covers 17 residues. The chain's CDR3 is CASSLAPAGSSTDTQYF. The CDR3 region has the DNA TGCGCCAGCAGCTTGGCCCCAGCGGGGTCTAGCACAGATACGCAGTATTTT.

The V gene is TRBV7-6, the J gene TRBJ2-1; D ambiguous. Deletions cut 5 bases from V and 3 bases from J, with 17 bases between. The germline CDR1 and CDR2 sequences are SGHVS and FNYEAQ. This CDR3 is 16 amino acids long. This CDR3 is CASSSASSPLYNEQFF. CDR3 coding DNA: TGTGCCAGCAGCAGCGCTAGTTCCCCCCTCTACAATGAGCAGTTCTTC.

CDR3 sequence (DNA): TGTGCCAGCAGTTCCCAGGGGAGCGACTATGGCTACACCTTC. Amino acids: CASSSQGSDYGYTF. The chain links TRBV27 to TRBJ1-2; TRBD1 might be the D (6 bases). The germline gives CDR1 MNHEY, CDR2 SMNVEV (reference sequence). CDR3 length: 14 amino acids. Between the trimmed V and J ends, which lost 4 bases and 3 bases, there was a span of 12 bases.

The genes are TRBV10-3 and TRBJ1-6; D perhaps matches TRBD1 (5 bases). CDR1 ENHRY and CDR2 SYGVKD come from the germline V gene. The CDR3 extends over 20 amino acids. Trimming took 3 bases from V and 0 from J, leaving 21 bases between them. CDR3 sequence (DNA): TGTGCCATCAGTGACCCGCGGCCCCAGGGCGGGAGCTCCTATAATTCACCCCTCCACTTT. It encodes CAISDPRPQGGSSYNSPLHF.

The chain has TRBV7-9 and TRBJ1-1; the D is unclear. V was shortened by 3 bases and J by 8 bases, with 16 bases between the two germline ends. The CDR3 sequence is 14 residues long. CDR1 SEHNR and CDR2 FQNEAQ come from the germline V gene (reference sequence). The CDR3 spells CASSFSSGRLEAFF. CDR3 nucleotides: TGTGCCAGCAGCTTTAGTTCGGGTAGATTGGAAGCTTTCTTT.

This clone was recorded a few times. The V gene is TRBV7-8, the J gene TRBJ2-7; the D is unclear. The CDR3 is 11 residues long. Trimming left V 1 base short and J 5 bases short, with 3 bases between. Per germline, CDR1 SGHVS and CDR2 FQNEAQ. The CDR3 DNA reads TGTGCCAGCAGCTTAGGAGACGAGCAGTACTTC. Protein product: CASSLGDEQYF.

The J gene is TRBJ2-7, the V gene TRBV4-1; 9 bases agree with TRBD1. V dropped 0 bases and J dropped 2; count of bases not matched to a gene: 14. Per the germline V gene, CDR1 is MGHRA and CDR2 is YSYEKL. CDR3 size: 19 residues. CDR3: CASSQEQDRGIAVPYEQYF. The CDR3 DNA sequence: TGCGCCAGCAGCCAAGAGCAGGACAGGGGTATCGCGGTTCCCTACGAGCAGTACTTC.